The subject of this entry is one T cell receptor (beta chain). This record comes from a study of T cell changes during pregnancy in multiple sclerosis. V lost 0 bases to trimming and J lost 5 bases; unmatched junction nucleotides: 26. This CDR3 region has 22 residues. Germline CDR1 and CDR2: MGHRA and YSYEKL. Clones were sequenced by immunoSEQ multiplex PCR, and TCRdb holds only the in-frame ones, with some missing. The sample carries about 39,000 clones, 80% to 90% recorded once. The V gene is TRBV4-1, the J gene TRBJ2-7, with 9 bases aligning to TRBD2. The receptor was derived from a female donor with multiple sclerosis, enrolled in a pregnancy study. This material consisted of CD4+ T cells from peripheral blood mononuclear cells, taken before pregnancy. The CDR3: CASSQEYGGQVTSGPVKDEQYF. The CDR3, as DNA: TGCGCCAGCAGCCAAGAATACGGGGGGCAAGTGACTAGCGGCCCGGTAAAGGACGAGCAGTACTTC.